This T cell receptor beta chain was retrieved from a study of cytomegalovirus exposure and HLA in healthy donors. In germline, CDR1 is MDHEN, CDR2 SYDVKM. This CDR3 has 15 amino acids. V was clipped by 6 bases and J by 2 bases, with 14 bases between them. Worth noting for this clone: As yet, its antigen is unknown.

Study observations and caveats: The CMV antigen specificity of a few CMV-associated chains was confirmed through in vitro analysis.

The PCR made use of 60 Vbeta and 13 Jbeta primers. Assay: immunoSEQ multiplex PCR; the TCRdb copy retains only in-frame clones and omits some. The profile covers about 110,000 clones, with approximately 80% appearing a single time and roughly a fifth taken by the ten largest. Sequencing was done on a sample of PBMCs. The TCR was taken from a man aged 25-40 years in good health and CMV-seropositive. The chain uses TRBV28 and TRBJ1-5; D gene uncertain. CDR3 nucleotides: TGTGCCAGCAGCCCGGTGTGGCAGGGCAATCAGCCCCAGCATTTT. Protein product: CASSPVWQGNQPQHF. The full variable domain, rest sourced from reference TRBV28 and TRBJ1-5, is DVKVTQSSRYLVKRTGEKVFLECVQDMDHENMFWYRQDPGLGLRLIYFSYDVKMKEKGDIPEGYSVSREKKERFSLILESASTNQTSMYLCASSPVWQGNQPQHFGDGTRLSIL.